These 14 T cell receptor beta chains were sequenced from one sample in a study of vaccination effects on CD4 cells after COVID-19. TCRdb's table, derived via immunoSEQ multiplex PCR, lists solely in-frame clones and lacks some. Here the sample spans some 65,000 clones, roughly three quarters being singletons. Sequencing in the ViraFEST assay came after antigen-specific CD4+ T cells had been expanded with viral peptide pools, which were used to stimulate PBMC. The culture ran for 9 to 11 days, and then CD4+ T cells were isolated. No vaccinee had earlier SARS-CoV-2 infection, and nucleocapsid antibodies were negative. What these receptors recognize is not known. The sample here was CD4+ T cells from PBMCs cultured with HCoV-NL63 spike peptides, taken before COVID-19 vaccination. Receptors were obtained from a human donor who received a COVID-19 vaccine.

The genes are TRBV18 and TRBJ1-5; perhaps TRBD1 as D (5 bases). V lost 3 bases to trimming and J lost 0 bases, with 6 bases between them. This CDR3 is 14 amino acids long. Looked up from germline, CDR1 is KGHSH and CDR2 is LQKENI. The CDR3, as DNA: TGTGCCAGCTCACCGCAGGGTAGCAATCAGCCCCAGCATTTT. As protein: CASSPQGSNQPQHF. Variable domain in full (rest from reference TRBV18 and TRBJ1-5): NAGVMQNPRHLVRRRGQEARLRCSPMKGHSHVYWYRQLPEEGLKFMVYLQKENIIDESGMPKERFSAEFPKEGPSILRIQQVVRGDSAAYFCASSPQGSNQPQHFGDGTRLSIL.

The sample holds one count of this clone. The chain links TRBV3-1 (or the pseudogene TRBV3-2) to TRBJ2-3; the D call may be TRBD1 or TRBD2 (6 bases each). Between the trimmed V and J ends, which lost 4 bases and 5 bases, there was a span of 13 bases. The CDR3 runs 14 residues. Germline CDR1 reads LGHDT; CDR2 reads YNNKEL (reference sequence). The CDR3 loop is CASSRSGAGDTQYF. Here the CDR3 DNA reads TGTGCCAGCAGCCGTTCGGGGGCCGGAGATACGCAGTATTTT.

The rearrangement links TRBV5-1 to TRBJ2-3, with 7 bases aligning to TRBD2. With 4 bases clipped from V and 4 bases from J, the junction kept 6 bases outside the gene matches. Germline V gene lookup returns CDR1 SGHRS and CDR2 YFSETQ. The CDR3 has 14 residues. Written as DNA, the CDR3 is TGCGCCAGCAGCCCTCGGGAGGTGGCAGATACGCAGTATTTT. Amino acids: CASSPREVADTQYF.

V usage is TRBV19 and J usage is TRBJ1-2; unclear D gene. The V gene lost 6 bases and the J gene lost 0 bases, with 8 bases spanning the gap. This CDR3 has 13 amino acids. CDR1 and CDR2 from the germline V gene are LNHDA and SQIVND (reference sequence). The chain's CDR3 is CASRTDPNYGYTF. The CDR3 DNA is TGTGCCAGTAGAACGGATCCTAACTATGGCTACACCTTC.

The CDR3 spells CASSRGGGGNYGYTF. The CDR3, as DNA: TGTGCCAGCAGCCGAGGGGGAGGGGGAAACTATGGCTACACCTTC. The rearrangement uses TRBV7-8 and TRBJ1-2; TRBD1 is a possible D gene (6 bases). This CDR3 has 15 amino acids. Germline CDR1 SGHVS, CDR2 FQNEAQ. V gave up 5 bases and J gave up 2 bases, with 15 bases separating them.

The chain employs TRBV11-3 and TRBJ2-3, with a possible D match to TRBD2 (6 bases). V lost 1 base to trimming and J lost 3 bases, with 14 bases between them. The CDR3 length is 16 residues. Germline CDR1 reads SGHNT; CDR2 reads YENEEA. Here the CDR3 reads CASSLGQAGFTDTQYF. CDR3 nucleotides: TGTGCCAGCAGCTTAGGTCAGGCGGGGTTTACAGATACGCAGTATTTT.

This clone was found a few times. This chain links TRBV30 with TRBJ1-2, with D perhaps TRBD1 (5 bases). The CDR3 runs 14 residues. V was shortened by 4 bases and J by 0 bases, with 12 bases between the two germline ends. Looked up from germline, CDR1 is GTSNPN and CDR2 is SVGIG (reference sequence). This CDR3 reads CAWTGTQANYGYTF. In DNA, the CDR3 is TGTGCCTGGACAGGGACCCAAGCTAACTATGGCTACACCTTC.

The chain employs TRBV18 and TRBJ1-4, with TRBD1 matching over 8 bases. The CDR3 is 13 residues long. V lost 3 bases to trimming and J lost 13 bases; unmatched junction nucleotides: 7. The germline gives CDR1 KGHSH, CDR2 LQKENI. The chain's CDR3 is CASSPRGQGGLFF. CDR3 DNA: TGTGCCAGCTCACCTCGAGGACAGGGTGGACTGTTTTTT.

This clone was seen a few times. The gene calls are TRBV5-1 and TRBJ2-3, with D hard to call. Germline V gene data show CDR1 as SGHRS and CDR2 as YFSETQ. Trimming pared 2 bases from V and 1 base from J, leaving 11 bases between. This CDR3 region has 15 residues. Written as DNA, the CDR3 is TGCGCCAGCAGCTTTTCCCGCAGGCGCACAGATACGCAGTATTTT. Protein product: CASSFSRRRTDTQYF.

V is TRBV4-2 and J is TRBJ2-4; D gene ambiguous. V was cut by 4 bases and J by 1 base, with 14 bases left in between. CDR1 is LGHNA and CDR2 is YNFKEQ in the germline V gene. The CDR3 contains 16 residues. CDR3 loop: CASSRTPSEAKNIQYF. CDR3 DNA: TGTGCCAGCAGCCGCACACCATCCGAGGCCAAAAACATTCAGTACTTC.

This chain connects TRBV6-1 to TRBJ2-3, with D possibly being TRBD2 (6 bases). Per germline, CDR1 MNHNS and CDR2 SASEGT. This CDR3 region has 16 residues. Trimming shortened V by 1 base and J by 2 bases, and 13 bases separated the two germline ends. For the CDR3, the DNA is TGTGCCAGCAGTGAAGGGGCTAGCGCTTACACAGATACGCAGTATTTT. This gives the protein CASSEGASAYTDTQYF.

J is TRBJ1-1 and V is TRBV6-6; perhaps TRBD1 as D (6 bases). The CDR3 spans 13 residues. Germline V gene sequence: CDR1 MNHNY, CDR2 SVGAGI (reference sequence). V was clipped by 5 bases and J by 1 base, with 8 bases between them. The CDR3 nucleotides are TGTGCCAGCAGTACAGGGTGGAACACTGAAGCTTTCTTT. Translated, it gives CASSTGWNTEAFF.

CDR3 nucleotide sequence: TGTGCCAGCAGGCGGACAGGGAAAGAGACCCAGTACTTC. This codes for CASRRTGKETQYF. The J gene is TRBJ2-5, the V gene TRBV27, with 8 nucleotides matching TRBD1. Germline V lookup: CDR1 MNHEY, CDR2 SMNVEV (reference sequence). The CDR3 extends over 13 amino acids. V lost 6 bases and J lost 3; bases outside the gene matches: 3.

The chain links TRBV10-3 to TRBJ2-7; 11 nucleotides align to TRBD1. V was pared by 10 bases and J by 2 bases, with 4 bases of the junction left unmatched. Germline V gene sequence: CDR1 ENHRY, CDR2 SYGVKD. This CDR3 is 13 amino acids long. The CDR3 here is CATSGQGAYEQYV. The DNA for the CDR3 is TGTGCCACTTCGGGACAGGGGGCCTACGAGCAGTACGTC.